Listed here are 22 T cell receptor beta chains from one sample, sequenced in a study of T-cell reconstitution after alpha-beta-depleted transplantation in children. Researchers prepared the TCRbeta library using unique molecular identifiers, the study reports. A single record per CDR3 protein comes from TCRdb applying MiXCR to the PCR reads. Of fewer than 550,000 distinct CDR3 sequences listed, roughly 10% were seen once; the top ten hold 14%. The sample consisted of PBMCs, mostly from graft donor cells, taken 180 days after TCRalphabeta/CD19-depleted stem cell transplant. All receptors derive from a female patient between 2 and 10 years old who had a stem cell transplant for aplastic anemia, so the T cells may come from the graft donor.

There are a few counts of this clonotype. The V gene is TRBV12-3 or TRBV12-4, the J gene TRBJ1-1, with D possibly TRBD1 on 5 matching bases. The CDR3 is 15 amino acids. V was shortened by 3 bases and J by 1 base, with 12 bases between the two germline ends. The CDR3 spells CASSLGVTWNTEAFF. In nucleotides, the CDR3 is TGTGCCAGCAGTTTGGGGGTTACCTGGAACACTGAAGCTTTCTTT.

J is TRBJ2-1 and V is TRBV20-1; D remains unclear. This CDR3 is 12 amino acids long. V lost 6 bases to trimming and J lost 8 bases, with 14 bases between them. The germline CDR1 and CDR2 sequences are DFQATT and SNEGSKA (reference sequence). CDR3 in amino acids: CSAKGAQYEQFF. CDR3 DNA: TGCAGTGCCAAAGGAGCCCAGTATGAGCAGTTCTTC.

The V call is TRBV28, the J call TRBJ1-1; no firm D call. The V gene lost 6 bases and the J gene lost 5 bases, with 7 bases spanning the gap. Germline CDR1 reads MDHEN; CDR2 reads SYDVKM. The CDR3 contains 11 residues. CDR3 amino acids: CASSVMTEAFF. The CDR3 nucleotides are TGTGCCAGCAGCGTGATGACTGAAGCTTTCTTT.

DNA for the CDR3: TGTGCCAGCAGCTTATGGATGAATGAGCAGTTCTTC. Residues: CASSLWMNEQFF. This rearrangement joins TRBV7-2 to TRBJ2-1, with D uncertain. V gave up 2 bases and J gave up 7 bases, with 6 bases separating them. The CDR3 covers 12 residues. The germline CDR1 and CDR2 sequences are SGHTA and FQGNSA.

This sequence joins TRBV12-3 or TRBV12-4 and TRBJ1-1; 7 bases align to TRBD1. With V trimmed by 8 bases and J by 10 bases, 25 bases remained unmatched. CDR3 length: 17 amino acids. The CDR3 loop is CASDYLSRDSRGRVAFF. The CDR3 DNA sequence: TGTGCCAGCGACTACCTTAGTCGGGACAGTAGGGGCCGGGTAGCTTTCTTT.

Ten or more counts support this clonotype. The rearrangement links TRBV12-3 or TRBV12-4 to TRBJ1-5; the D gene is possibly TRBD1 (5 bases). The CDR3 has 16 amino acids. Between the trimmed V and J ends, which lost 0 bases and 1 base, there was a span of 10 bases. CDR3 in amino acids: CASSLAPGGSNQPQHF. DNA for the CDR3: TGTGCCAGCAGTTTAGCACCTGGGGGGAGCAATCAGCCCCAGCATTTT.

V gene TRBV10-3 combines with J gene TRBJ1-1, with D possibly matching TRBD1 (5 bases). The germline V and J ends were trimmed by 8 bases and 1 base, with 23 bases remaining between them. From germline, CDR1 is ENHRY and CDR2 SYGVKD. The CDR3 extends over 17 amino acids. CDR3 bases: TGTGCCATCTCAACCCAGGGAGGAGGCTTTGAGAACACTGAAGCTTTCTTT. Translated: CAISTQGGGFENTEAFF.

This clonotype turned up a few times. The chain carries TRBV6-5 and TRBJ2-1; D possibly corresponds to TRBD2 (6 bases). Germline values: CDR1 MNHEY, CDR2 SVGAGI. V gave up 4 bases and J gave up 6 bases, with 22 bases separating them. There are 17 residues in the CDR3. CDR3 DNA sequence: TGTGCCAGCAGTTTCCTCCCTCGCGAGGGGAGGTCCAATGAGCAGTTCTTC. Amino acids: CASSFLPREGRSNEQFF.

This chain connects TRBV2 to TRBJ2-3; D is perhaps TRBD2 (7 bases). This CDR3 region has 14 residues. Germline loops: CDR1 SNHLY, CDR2 FYNNEI. V lost 1 base and J 5 bases, leaving 10 bases between the germline ends. CDR3 coding DNA: TGTGCCAGCAGTGAAGGGGGGGGCTTAGATACGCAGTATTTT. This gives the protein CASSEGGGLDTQYF.

The chain uses TRBV7-2 and TRBJ2-2; D is possibly TRBD2 (5 bases). Deletions cut 5 bases from V and 1 base from J, with 11 bases between. This CDR3 contains 15 residues. The germline CDR1 and CDR2 sequences are SGHTA and FQGNSA. CDR3 coding DNA: TGTGCCAGCAGCCCACACCGGGGGAACACCGGGGAGCTGTTTTTT. Protein: CASSPHRGNTGELFF.

V is TRBV10-3 and J is TRBJ2-5; possibly TRBD1 for D (5 bases). The CDR3 is 14 amino acids. The V gene's germline CDR1 is ENHRY and CDR2 SYGVKD. Trimming cost V 3 bases and J 0 bases, with 8 bases left between them. The CDR3 here is CAISEVGHQETQYF. The CDR3, as DNA: TGTGCCATCAGTGAAGTGGGGCACCAAGAGACCCAGTACTTC.

The chain recombines TRBV7-6 with TRBJ2-7, with 12 bases aligning to TRBD2. Per germline, CDR1 SGHVS and CDR2 FNYEAQ. V lost 1 base, J lost 3 bases, and 1 base stayed unmatched. The CDR3 extends over 15 amino acids. CDR3 nucleotide sequence: TGTGCCAGCAGCTTAGGGACTAGCGGGGTCTACGAGCAGTACGTC. This translates into CASSLGTSGVYEQYV.

This rearrangement joins TRBV20-1 to TRBJ2-1; no definite D call. CDR1 is DFQATT and CDR2 is SNEGSKA in the germline V gene (reference sequence). Trimming shortened V by 3 bases and J by 7 bases, and 7 bases separated the two germline ends. The CDR3 length is 11 residues. The CDR3 loop is CSASARNEQFF. CDR3 DNA sequence: TGCAGTGCTAGCGCGAGGAATGAGCAGTTCTTC.

The chain joins TRBV20-1 to TRBJ1-1, with TRBD1 as a possible D gene (6 bases). The ends were cut back, 0 bases at V and 5 bases at J, with 13 bases in the middle. Germline loops: CDR1 DFQATT, CDR2 SNEGSKA (reference sequence). CDR3 length: 14 amino acids. The DNA for the CDR3 is TGCAGTGCTAGAGAGGGGGCGGGCGGGACTGAAGCTTTCTTT. Its translation: CSAREGAGGTEAFF.

This clonotype has only a few counts. This chain connects TRBV28 to TRBJ2-1, with D perhaps TRBD2 (5 bases). V gave up 6 bases and J gave up 2 bases, with 23 bases separating them. From germline, CDR1 is MDHEN and CDR2 SYDVKM. The CDR3 sequence is 18 residues long. The CDR3 nucleotides read TGTGCCAGCAGCGACGGGGTGCCGGGGTCTGTTCCCTACAATGAGCAGTTCTTC. Translation: CASSDGVPGSVPYNEQFF.

This chain uses TRBV5-8 with TRBJ2-1; 12 positions match TRBD2. CDR1 and CDR2 (germline): SGHTS, YDEGEE. The trim removed 0 bases at V and 9 bases at J, leaving 7 bases unmatched. This CDR3 comprises 16 residues. CDR3 in amino acids: CASSLGLAGVSSEQFF. CDR3 sequence (DNA): TGTGCCAGCAGCTTGGGACTAGCGGGAGTAAGTAGTGAGCAGTTCTTC.

The gene calls are TRBV3-1 and TRBJ2-2; D unclear. The CDR3 loop spans 19 amino acids. Trimming stripped 1 base from V and 1 base from J, with 19 bases between. The germline V gene encodes CDR1 LGHDT and CDR2 YNNKEL (reference sequence). CDR3 in DNA: TGTGCCAGCAGCCAAGTAACGGCAGACGAGCTGAAGAACACCGGGGAGCTGTTTTTT. Residues: CASSQVTADELKNTGELFF.

This clonotype was picked up a small number of times. The chain recombines TRBV3-1 with TRBJ2-1, with 7 bases matching TRBD2. With 0 bases clipped from V and 3 bases from J, the junction kept 5 bases outside the gene matches. Germline V gene lookup returns CDR1 LGHDT and CDR2 YNNKEL (reference sequence). The CDR3 runs 16 residues. The CDR3 nucleotides read TGTGCCAGCAGCCAAGATCCACTAGCGAACTACAATGAGCAGTTCTTC. This encodes CASSQDPLANYNEQFF.

In this sample, this clonotype turned up many times. J is TRBJ1-2 and V is TRBV5-1; D ambiguous. Germline V gene lookup returns CDR1 SGHRS and CDR2 YFSETQ. Trimming shortened V by 0 bases and J by 8 bases, and 20 bases separated the two germline ends. The length of the CDR3 is 16 residues. The CDR3 spells CASSLDPTAFAGGYTF. CDR3 DNA: TGCGCCAGCAGCTTGGATCCGACGGCGTTCGCGGGGGGCTACACCTTC.

This clonotype was seen more than once but under ten times. The chain joins TRBV2 to TRBJ1-2; possible D gene TRBD1, 5 bases. This CDR3 contains 12 residues. Deletions cut 7 bases from V and 7 bases from J, with 13 bases between. Germline V gene sequence: CDR1 SNHLY, CDR2 FYNNEI. The CDR3 DNA reads as TGTGCCAGCACGCAGGGTTTTGTTGGCTACACCTTC. This sequence encodes CASTQGFVGYTF.

In this sample, this clonotype turned up a few times. This chain connects TRBV7-9 to TRBJ1-1; a weak D match, TRBD1 (6 bases). The CDR3 totals 12 residues. The V gene lost 5 bases and the J gene lost 11 bases, with 15 bases spanning the gap. CDR1 is SEHNR and CDR2 is FQNEAQ in the germline V gene (reference sequence). The DNA of the CDR3 is TGTGCCAGCAGCCCCGGGGGGCGTCGGGCTTTCTTT. As protein: CASSPGGRRAFF.

This rearrangement joins TRBV7-9 to TRBJ1-4; D is ambiguous. Germline V gene sequence: CDR1 SEHNR, CDR2 FQNEAQ (reference sequence). Trimming took 5 bases from V and 6 from J, leaving 16 bases between them. The CDR3 has 15 residues. CDR3 loop: CASSPKGAGDEKLFF. CDR3 in DNA: TGTGCCAGCAGCCCAAAGGGTGCGGGAGATGAAAAACTGTTTTTT.